The present entry profiles one T cell receptor (beta chain) with its context. Its antigen target is currently unknown. Base qualities are not recorded, but no much larger clone differs from it by a single base. The CDR3 holds 13 amino acids from the cysteine to the phenylalanine. Only CDR3 DNA is held: 39 bases, read in frame from base 1. The trim is 5 bases for V and 7 bases for J, with a gap of 11 bases between the germline ends. The germline V gene encodes CDR1 SGHAT and CDR2 FQNNGV. The data stem from a study of vaccination effects on CD4 cells after COVID-19 (dated by TCRdb to the early 2020s). For context, the study as a whole: The ViraFEST assay stimulated PBMC with viral peptide pools and then used TCR sequencing to identify antigen-specific CD4+ T cell clonotypes by expansion. Post-vaccine samples across the study were collected a median of 72 days after the second dose, with a range of 14 to 241. In both COVID-19 convalescent patients and infection-naive vaccine recipients, the study compared SARS-CoV-2 spike-specific CD4+ TCR repertoires from before mRNA vaccination with those from after it. Approximately 2 million PBMC per well were cultured with about 9.6 ug/ml peptides in IMDM containing roughly 5% human AB serum, approximately 10 IU/ml IL-2 and gentamicin. A total of 10 COVID-19 convalescent patients and a handful of SARS-CoV-2-naive healthy vaccine recipients were included in the full study. In the study, cultures from other donors were sequenced using the Oncomine TCR Beta short-read assay on an Illumina iSeq 100.

Broader findings and caveats from the paper: In healthy vaccine recipients, vaccine-induced clones were almost all SARS-CoV-2 mono-reactive, with only 1 of 255 cross-reactive with common cold coronaviruses. Marked clonal contraction was observed in both infection-induced and vaccine-induced clones at late post-vaccination timepoints, consistent with waning T cell responses. The study was limited by a small number of convalescent patients, and early post-infection timepoints were lacking.

Libraries were made using the immunoSEQ multiplex PCR assay. DNA from the CD4+ T cells that had been cultured and isolated underwent TCR beta CDR3 sequencing. As for the original processing: Non-productive TCR sequences were removed, reads were trimmed to the CDR3 region, and CDR3s of at least 7 amino acids were retained. Antigen-specific clonotypes were identified with the MANAFEST web app by comparing expansion in peptide wells against reference cultures. To count as positive, a clone had to show expansion at FDR<0.05 compared with the reference and with all other wells, an odds ratio above 5, and a frequency above 0.1% in two replicate wells. Cross-reactive clonotypes were defined as significantly expanded in SARS-CoV-2 spike wells and in at least one common cold coronavirus spike condition. Using the stringdist R package, CDR3 similarity was measured by Levenshtein distance, and unrooted trees were constructed with ape in R 3.6.1. The source is immuneACCESS, and TCRdb retained only in-frame sequences with V and J called. Part of the clones is not carried over; for the studies checked, unresolved V genes explain less than half of this, and the remainder is unexplained. That table furnishes V, J and clone size, whereas the DNA furnished D and trimming. The sample records approximately 57,000 clones, 78% of which are singletons. The top ten clones comprise about 4.5% of the sample.

After less than 13 days of culture, CD4+ T cells were isolated with the EasySep CD4+ T cell isolation kit. Participants received two doses of either the BNT162b2 or the mRNA-1273 mRNA SARS-CoV-2 vaccine. The absence of prior SARS-CoV-2 infection in healthy vaccine recipients was confirmed by negative nucleocapsid antibodies before and after vaccination. On days 3 and 7, half of the culture medium was replaced with fresh IL-2-containing medium. Each peptide stimulation condition was cultured in triplicate wells unless otherwise noted. PBMC were separated from whole blood using Ficoll-Paque Plus gradient centrifugation and were then either cryopreserved at -140C or used fresh. Genomic DNA was extracted from cultured CD4+ T cells with the QIAamp micro DNA kit.

The sample consisted of CD4+ T cells from PBMCs cultured without peptide, taken after COVID-19 vaccination. The sequence is built from TRBV11-2 and TRBJ1-4, and the D gene may be TRBD1, 5 bases matching. This sequence was found in a human donor who received a COVID-19 vaccine. At the DNA level, the sequence is TGTGCCAGCAGCCCCAGGGCGGGTGAAAAACTGTTTTTT. It codes for CASSPRAGEKLFF. When the CDR3 is completed using the reference TRBV11-2 and TRBJ1-4 genes on either side, the full variable domain is EAGVAQSPRYKIIEKRQSVAFWCNPISGHATLYWYQQILGQGPKLLIQFQNNGVVDDSQLPKDRFSAERLKGVDSTLKIQPAKLEDSAVYLCASSPRAGEKLFFGSGTQLSVL.